This T cell receptor beta chain came from a study of blood T cell repertoires in COVID-19. For the study at large: Donors in the United States, Italy and Spain gave samples during acute or convalescent COVID-19. Sample material is recorded as cDNA or gDNA derived from T cells, B-cell-depleted T cells, or PBMCs.

Some clones are missing from TCRdb's copy, which holds only in-frame ones; the method was immunoSEQ multiplex PCR. The sample shows about 82,000 clones, 80% of them seen only once. The V gene's germline CDR1 is LNHNV and CDR2 YYDKDF (reference sequence). The V gene lost 0 bases and the J gene lost 4 bases, with 15 bases spanning the gap. The CDR3 runs to 16 residues. The clonotype comes from a woman aged 40 to 50 with active or convalescent COVID-19. The specimen was peripheral blood. The chain has TRBV15 and TRBJ1-1; D not certain. CDR3: CATSRDPAGDGTEAFF. The DNA for the CDR3 is TGTGCCACCAGCAGAGATCCGGCGGGCGACGGCACTGAAGCTTTCTTT.